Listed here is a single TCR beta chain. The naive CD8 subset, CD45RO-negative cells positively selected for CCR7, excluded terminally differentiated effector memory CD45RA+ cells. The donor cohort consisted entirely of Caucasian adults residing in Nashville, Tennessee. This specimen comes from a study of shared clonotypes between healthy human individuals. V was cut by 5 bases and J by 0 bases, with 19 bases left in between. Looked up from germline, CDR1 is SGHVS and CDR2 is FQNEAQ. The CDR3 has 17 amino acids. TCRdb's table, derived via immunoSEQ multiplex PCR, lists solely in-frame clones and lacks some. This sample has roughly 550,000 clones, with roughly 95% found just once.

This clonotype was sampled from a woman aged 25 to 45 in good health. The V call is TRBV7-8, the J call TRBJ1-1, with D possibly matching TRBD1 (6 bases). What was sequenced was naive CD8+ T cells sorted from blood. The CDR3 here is CASSRQGTTPMNTEAFF. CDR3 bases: TGTGCCAGCAGCCGCCAGGGGACAACCCCCATGAACACTGAAGCTTTCTTT.